Following are 23 T cell receptor beta chains from one sample sequenced in a study of T cell changes during pregnancy in multiple sclerosis. The table came from immunoSEQ multiplex PCR; TCRdb's copy has only in-frame clones and leaves some out. There are about 38,000 clones in the sample; roughly 90% occur only once, and 5% to 6.5% lies in the top ten. The sequencing here drew on CD8+ T cells from peripheral blood mononuclear cells, taken in the third trimester of pregnancy. These receptors were obtained from a female donor with multiple sclerosis, enrolled in a pregnancy study.

V is TRBV27 and J is TRBJ2-1; the D is unclear. Between the trimmed V and J ends, which lost 8 bases and 6 bases, there was a span of 17 bases. The germline gives CDR1 MNHEY, CDR2 SMNVEV (reference sequence). The CDR3 is made up of 14 amino acids. CDR3 in DNA: TGTGCCAGCGGCAAAATCGACACTTTCAATGAGCAGTTCTTC. Translating it yields CASGKIDTFNEQFF.

This sequence joins TRBV7-9 and TRBJ2-7; D is ambiguous. The V end lost 6 bases, the J end lost 9 bases, and 21 bases lay between the germline ends. The CDR3 covers 14 residues. CDR1 is SEHNR and CDR2 is FQNEAQ in the germline V gene (reference sequence). The CDR3 sequence: CASSPQGYYVGQYF. DNA for the CDR3: TGTGCCAGCAGTCCCCAAGGTTACTACGTAGGGCAGTACTTC. Drawing the rest from reference TRBV7-9 and TRBJ2-7, the complete variable domain is DTGVSQNPRHKITKRGQNVTFRCDPISEHNRLYWYRQTLGQGPEFLTYFQNEAQLEKSRLLSDRFSAERPKGSFSTLEIQRTEQGDSAMYLCASSPQGYYVGQYFGPGTRLTVT.

V and J are TRBV5-1 and TRBJ2-1, with 7 bases matching TRBD2. This CDR3 is 14 amino acids long. Per the germline V gene, CDR1 is SGHRS and CDR2 is YFSETQ. With V trimmed by 4 bases and J by 6 bases, 7 bases remained unmatched. The CDR3 nucleotides read TGCGCCAGCAGCAAGGCGGGAGCTGGCAATGAGCAGTTCTTC. Protein product: CASSKAGAGNEQFF.

The chain combines TRBV27 with TRBJ1-1, with TRBD1 as a possible D gene (6 bases). The CDR3 spans 13 residues. CDR1 is MNHEY and CDR2 is SMNVEV in the germline V gene (reference sequence). Trimming removed 5 bases at V and 9 bases at J, with 16 bases between. In nucleotides, the CDR3 is TGTGCCAGCAGTCAACACTACAGGGAGAAAGCTTTCTTT. It is translated as CASSQHYREKAFF.

This clone was picked up one time. The CDR3 bases are TGTGCCAGCAGCTCTAACCCGGACAGGAACACTGAAGCTTTCTTT. The encoded protein is CASSSNPDRNTEAFF. The chain employs TRBV9 and TRBJ1-1; D possibly corresponds to TRBD1 (6 bases). V shed 4 bases and J shed 1 base, with 14 bases lying between them. The CDR3 is made up of 15 amino acids. Germline CDR1 is SGDLS and CDR2 is YYNGEE.

V and J are TRBV4-1 and TRBJ1-6, with 9 bases matching TRBD1. Germline trimming cut 6 bases from V and 7 bases from J; bases unmatched to any gene: 7. The CDR3 runs to 15 residues. Germline V gene lookup returns CDR1 MGHRA and CDR2 YSYEKL. The CDR3 bases are TGCGCCAGCAGAACCGGGACAGGGACGAATTCACCCCTCCACTTT. Protein: CASRTGTGTNSPLHF.

This chain uses TRBV28 with TRBJ1-2; weak D call: TRBD1 (6 bases). The V and J ends lost 2 bases and 8 bases respectively, with 18 bases between them. The CDR3 is made up of 15 amino acids. From germline, CDR1 is MDHEN and CDR2 SYDVKM. The CDR3 coding sequence is TGTGCCAGCAGTTTAGGTCCAGGGGAAGTAGGGGGCTACACCTTC. Amino acid sequence: CASSLGPGEVGGYTF.

The chain employs TRBV27 and TRBJ2-1; weak D call: TRBD2 (5 bases). V was pared by 5 bases and J by 4 bases, with 12 bases between. This CDR3 region has 14 residues. CDR1 and CDR2 (germline): MNHEY, SMNVEV (reference sequence). The CDR3 reads CASSTRASYNEQFF. Here the CDR3 DNA reads TGTGCCAGCAGTACTAGGGCCTCATACAATGAGCAGTTCTTC.

The J gene is TRBJ2-1, the V gene TRBV6-6, with D perhaps matching TRBD2 (6 bases). The CDR3 runs 13 residues. CDR1 is MNHNY and CDR2 is SVGAGI in the germline V gene (reference sequence). V lost 8 bases and J lost 8, with 16 bases in between. Here the CDR3 reads CASLTRNGHEQFF. The CDR3 bases are TGTGCCAGCTTGACTAGGAATGGGCATGAGCAGTTCTTC.

The CDR3 spells CASSLVEASGKETQYF. The CDR3 coding sequence is TGTGCCAGCAGCTTAGTTGAAGCTAGCGGGAAAGAGACCCAGTACTTC. The chain is built from TRBV7-8 and TRBJ2-5; 9 bases map to TRBD2. CDR3 length: 16 amino acids. Germline CDR1 reads SGHVS; CDR2 reads FQNEAQ. J lost 3 bases, V lost 1 base, and 6 bases had no gene match. The full variable domain, completed using reference TRBV7-8 and TRBJ2-5, is GAGVSQSPRYKVAKRGQDVALRCDPISGHVSLFWYQQALGQGPEFLTYFQNEAQLDKSGLPSDRFFAERPEGSVSTLKIQRTQQEDSAVYLCASSLVEASGKETQYFGPGTRLLVL.

The CDR3 DNA sequence: TGTGCCAGCAGCCAAGATTTCGCTAGCGGGAGTTACGAGCAGTACTTC. Translated: CASSQDFASGSYEQYF. The chain employs TRBV4-2 and TRBJ2-7; 10 nucleotides line up with TRBD2. Germline V CDR1 and CDR2: LGHNA, YNFKEQ. Losses at the gene ends were 0 bases for V and 4 bases for J; bases not matched to a gene: 6. This CDR3 is built from 16 residues.

The CDR3 nucleotides read TGTGCCAGCAGCTTGGCGGTGAAACTAGCCAAAAACATTCAGTACTTC. Protein product: CASSLAVKLAKNIQYF. The V gene is TRBV5-6, the J gene TRBJ2-4; D unclear. This CDR3 has 16 residues. Per germline, CDR1 SGHDT and CDR2 YYEEEE. The V and J ends lost 0 bases and 0 bases respectively, with 10 bases between them.

This rearrangement joins TRBV5-4 to TRBJ2-7; a possible D gene is TRBD2 (6 bases). V was shortened by 2 bases and J by 2 bases, with 14 bases between the two germline ends. Looked up from germline, CDR1 is SGHNT and CDR2 is YYREEE (reference sequence). CDR3 size: 15 residues. The CDR3 region is CASSFSAGGTYEQYF. The CDR3 DNA sequence: TGTGCCAGCAGCTTTTCAGCGGGTGGGACCTACGAGCAGTACTTC.

The genes are TRBV6-4 and TRBJ2-3; 9 bases map to TRBD2. CDR3 length: 14 amino acids. Germline V gene lookup returns CDR1 MRHNA and CDR2 SNTAGT. V was pared by 3 bases and J by 6 bases, with 4 bases of the junction left unmatched. The CDR3 here is CASSERGGADTQYF. The CDR3 coding sequence is TGTGCCAGCAGTGAGCGGGGGGGCGCGGATACGCAGTATTTT.

The DNA for the CDR3 is TGTGCCAGCTCACCACCTGGCCTAGCGGGGAATGAGCAGTTCTTC. It encodes CASSPPGLAGNEQFF. The chain is built from TRBV18 and TRBJ2-1; 9 bases line up with TRBD2. V was pared by 0 bases and J by 7 bases, with 4 bases of the junction left unmatched. Germline CDR1 reads KGHSH; CDR2 reads LQKENI. The CDR3 contains 15 residues.

The chain combines TRBV28 with TRBJ2-2, with D maybe TRBD2 (5 bases). The germline gives CDR1 MDHEN, CDR2 SYDVKM. With 3 bases removed from V and 0 bases from J, the gap between germline ends came to 8 bases. This CDR3 spans 15 amino acids. Here the CDR3 DNA reads TGTGCCAGCAGTTTTGGAGGAGCGAACACCGGGGAGCTGTTTTTT. It yields the protein CASSFGGANTGELFF.

The CDR3 nucleotides are TGTGCCAGCAGTGAAGGGGGCACAGCCTATGGCTACACCTTC. This gives the protein CASSEGGTAYGYTF. V and J are TRBV2 and TRBJ1-2; D may be TRBD1 (5 bases). The germline CDR1 and CDR2 sequences are SNHLY and FYNNEI. CDR3 size: 14 residues. V dropped 1 base and J dropped 4 bases, with 10 bases sitting between them.

The chain recombines TRBV6-5 with TRBJ1-5; TRBD1 matches 9 bases. The CDR3 is 14 amino acids. J lost 4 bases, V lost 8 bases, and 6 bases had no gene match. Germline V lookup: CDR1 MNHEY, CDR2 SVGAGI. The CDR3 region has the DNA TGTGCCAGCGGACTGGGACAGGGAAATCAGCCCCAGCATTTT. It codes for CASGLGQGNQPQHF.

The chain has TRBV5-4 and TRBJ2-7; TRBD2 matches at 15 bases. Germline CDR1 SGHNT, CDR2 YYREEE (reference sequence). This CDR3 is 15 amino acids long. The V and J ends lost 1 base and 7 bases, in that order; junction bases with no gene match: 3. The CDR3 DNA sequence: TGTGCCAGCAGCTTGAGGACTAGCGGGAGGGTGGAGCAGTACTTC. It codes for CASSLRTSGRVEQYF.

The chain employs TRBV28 and TRBJ2-1; 8 positions agree with TRBD2. The CDR3 sequence is 16 residues long. CDR1 is MDHEN, CDR2 SYDVKM, per germline. V shed 6 bases and J 3 bases; nucleotides not matched to a gene: 10. CDR3 protein: CASRPAASGYYNEQFF. CDR3 bases: TGTGCCAGCAGGCCGGCGGCTAGCGGGTACTACAATGAGCAGTTCTTC.

The chain combines TRBV7-9 with TRBJ1-2, with D unclear. Per the germline V gene, CDR1 is SEHNR and CDR2 is FQNEAQ (reference sequence). The CDR3 has 16 amino acids. V gave up 5 bases and J gave up 5 bases, with 21 bases separating them. CDR3 DNA sequence: TGTGCCAGCAGCCCTACATGGGAGGAGCCCCATTATGGCTACACCTTC. Translation gives CASSPTWEEPHYGYTF.

The V call is TRBV9, the J call TRBJ2-5, with 8 bases identical to TRBD2. The CDR3 loop spans 16 amino acids. Germline trimming cut 3 bases from V and 2 bases from J; bases unmatched to any gene: 9. Germline assignment: CDR1 SGDLS and CDR2 YYNGEE. Written as DNA, the CDR3 is TGTGCCAGCAGCGCCACTTTTAGCGGGATACAAGAGACCCAGTACTTC. Its translation is CASSATFSGIQETQYF.

The CDR3 loop is CASSRGTSGTGELFF. The CDR3 nucleotides read TGTGCCAGCAGCCGCGGGACTAGTGGTACCGGGGAGCTGTTTTTT. The V and J genes are TRBV11-2 and TRBJ2-2; 8 positions agree with TRBD2. Germline values: CDR1 SGHAT, CDR2 FQNNGV. This CDR3 is built from 15 residues. J was trimmed by 5 bases and V by 5 bases; bases with no gene match: 7.